What follows are 18 T cell receptor beta chains derived from one specimen sequenced in a study of blood T cell repertoires in COVID-19. The table came from immunoSEQ multiplex PCR; TCRdb's copy has only in-frame clones and leaves some out. There are approximately 470,000 clones in the sample; approximately 85% occur only once, and roughly 3.1% lies in the top ten. Material for sequencing was peripheral blood. All receptors derive from a human donor in a cohort sampled during active COVID-19.

The table lists this clone with a few counts. The genes are TRBV7-2 and TRBJ2-7; perhaps TRBD1 as D (5 bases). CDR1 and CDR2 from the germline V gene are SGHTA and FQGNSA. This CDR3 has 17 residues. Trimming pared 1 base from V and 6 bases from J, leaving 22 bases between. CDR3 in amino acids: CASSLVGAPGIDGEQYF. CDR3 nucleotide sequence: TGTGCCAGCAGCTTAGTTGGGGCCCCAGGGATCGACGGCGAGCAGTACTTC.

The rearrangement uses TRBV6-5 and TRBJ2-3, with D possibly being TRBD1 (6 bases). This CDR3 has 14 amino acids. Trimming took 5 bases from V and 4 from J, leaving 13 bases between them. CDR1 and CDR2 (germline): MNHEY, SVGAGI. DNA of the CDR3: TGTGCCAGCAGTCTCCCCAGGGGAGCAGATACGCAGTATTTT. Protein product: CASSLPRGADTQYF.

The chain joins TRBV4-3 to TRBJ2-3; 11 bases map to TRBD2. Looked up from germline, CDR1 is LGHNA and CDR2 is YSLEER. The V gene end was trimmed by 1 base and the J gene end by 4 bases; junction bases not matched to a gene: 4. The CDR3 runs to 16 residues. CDR3 in amino acids: CASSQGVLAGADTQYF. The DNA of the CDR3 is TGCGCCAGCAGCCAAGGGGTACTAGCGGGGGCAGATACGCAGTATTTT.

V and J are TRBV7-2 and TRBJ2-7; 7 nucleotides match TRBD1. This CDR3 contains 12 residues. V dropped 5 bases and J dropped 7; count of bases not matched to a gene: 5. CDR1 and CDR2 (germline): SGHTA, FQGNSA. DNA of the CDR3: TGTGCCAGCAGCCCAAACAGGGGAGAGCAGTACTTC. Encoded protein: CASSPNRGEQYF.

This chain uses TRBV11-2 with TRBJ1-2; 8 bases match TRBD1. The germline V gene encodes CDR1 SGHAT and CDR2 FQNNGV. The CDR3 sequence is 13 residues long. V gave up 6 bases and J gave up 8 bases; unmatched junction bases: 8. CDR3 sequence reads: CASRLNRGTGYTF. In DNA form, the CDR3 reads TGTGCCAGCAGGTTGAACAGGGGGACGGGCTACACCTTC.

V usage is TRBV11-2 and J usage is TRBJ2-1, with 8 bases matching TRBD2. The V gene end was trimmed by 3 bases and the J gene end by 7 bases; junction bases not matched to a gene: 8. The CDR3 totals 15 residues. Germline-derived CDR1 and CDR2 are SGHAT and FQNNGV. The CDR3 nucleotides are TGTGCCAGCAGCTTTATAAGCGGGAGATTGAATGAGCAGTTCTTC. This sequence encodes CASSFISGRLNEQFF.

The chain is built from TRBV28 and TRBJ1-4, with 7 bases fitting TRBD1. After removal of 5 bases from V and 2 bases from J, the junction contained 17 bases not matched to a gene. Per the germline V gene, CDR1 is MDHEN and CDR2 is SYDVKM. The CDR3 contains 19 residues. DNA of the CDR3: TGTGCCAGCAGTGTACGACAGGGTTGGGGACGTTGGACTAATGAAAAACTGTTTTTT. Protein product: CASSVRQGWGRWTNEKLFF.

The chain is built from TRBV3-1 (or the pseudogene TRBV3-2) and TRBJ1-2, with D possibly matching TRBD1 (6 bases). The CDR3 spans 15 residues. The germline gives CDR1 LGHDT, CDR2 YNNKEL (reference sequence). Trimming took off 0 bases at V and 5 bases at J, with 13 bases between the two ends. This CDR3 is CASSQDLAGAYGYTF. The CDR3 DNA is TGTGCCAGCAGCCAAGATCTCGCAGGGGCTTATGGCTACACCTTC.

The rearrangement uses TRBV29-1 and TRBJ1-4; D is possibly TRBD1 (6 bases). This CDR3 is 14 amino acids long. Per the germline V gene, CDR1 is SQVTM and CDR2 is ANQGSEA. The V gene lost 6 bases and the J gene lost 6 bases, with 17 bases spanning the gap. Here the CDR3 DNA reads TGCAGCGTCTCTCCTCCAGGGGCCCATGAAAAACTGTTTTTT. Translating it yields CSVSPPGAHEKLFF.

The chain carries TRBV28 and TRBJ2-7, with 9 nucleotides matching TRBD1. The germline V gene has CDR1 MDHEN and CDR2 SYDVKM. Unmatched junction bases numbered 12, after V lost 5 bases and J lost 4 bases. This CDR3 has 16 residues. The CDR3 here is CASSPRLGQGVYEQYF. CDR3 coding DNA: TGTGCCAGCAGTCCAAGATTGGGACAGGGAGTTTACGAGCAGTACTTC.

J is TRBJ2-7 and V is TRBV27, with D tentatively TRBD2 (6 bases). V was clipped by 6 bases and J by 4 bases, with 19 bases between them. This CDR3 is 15 amino acids long. The germline gives CDR1 MNHEY, CDR2 SMNVEV (reference sequence). The CDR3 DNA reads TGTGCCAGCAGACTAGTAGGACTAAGCTCTTACGAGCAGTACTTC. This gives the protein CASRLVGLSSYEQYF.

This clone has at least ten counts. The chain has TRBV2 and TRBJ1-4, with TRBD1 as a possible D gene (6 bases). In germline, CDR1 is SNHLY, CDR2 FYNNEI. Trimming shortened V by 2 bases and J by 1 base, and 17 bases separated the two germline ends. The CDR3 is 18 residues long. The CDR3 protein is CASSESFGGLVTNEKLFF. The DNA for the CDR3 is TGTGCCAGCAGTGAAAGCTTCGGGGGGCTAGTAACTAATGAAAAACTGTTTTTT.

The chain employs TRBV5-1 and TRBJ1-4, with D tentatively TRBD1 (5 bases). The CDR3 is 15 residues long. V lost 0 bases and J lost 10, with 16 bases in between. The germline gives CDR1 SGHRS, CDR2 YFSETQ. CDR3 loop: CASSLATRGDGKLFF. The CDR3, as DNA: TGCGCCAGCAGCTTGGCTACTCGGGGGGATGGAAAACTGTTTTTT.

The chain has TRBV7-9 and TRBJ2-7, with D tentatively TRBD2 (6 bases). Germline loops: CDR1 SEHNR, CDR2 FQNEAQ (reference sequence). V lost 3 bases to trimming and J lost 4 bases, with 13 bases between them. CDR3 length: 14 amino acids. CDR3 bases: TGTGCCAGCAGCTTTACGGGAGTTAGGTACGAGCAGTACTTC. Its translation is CASSFTGVRYEQYF. Filled out from reference TRBV7-9 and TRBJ2-7, the complete variable domain reads DTGVSQNPRHKITKRGQNVTFRCDPISEHNRLYWYRQTLGQGPEFLTYFQNEAQLEKSRLLSDRFSAERPKGSFSTLEIQRTEQGDSAMYLCASSFTGVRYEQYFGPGTRLTVT.

The chain employs TRBV6-4 and TRBJ2-3; D unclear. This CDR3 contains 13 residues. Germline assignment: CDR1 MRHNA and CDR2 SNTAGT. The V end was cut by 4 bases, the J end by 6 bases, with 11 bases between. The CDR3 DNA reads TGTGCCAGCAGTGTCGATATCAGGGATACGCAGTATTTT. Translated: CASSVDIRDTQYF.

V gene TRBV29-1 combines with J gene TRBJ2-1, with TRBD2 matching 10 bases. This CDR3 has 14 amino acids. V shed 6 bases and J 8 bases; nucleotides not matched to a gene: 10. Per germline, CDR1 SQVTM and CDR2 ANQGSEA. DNA of the CDR3: TGCAGCGTGGACCCGGGACTAGCGACGGATGAGCAGTTCTTC. As protein: CSVDPGLATDEQFF.

Only a few counts were recorded for this clone. This chain links TRBV20-1 with TRBJ1-2, with D unresolved. Deletions cut 3 bases from V and 6 bases from J, with 14 bases between. The V gene's germline CDR1 is DFQATT and CDR2 SNEGSKA (reference sequence). CDR3 size: 13 residues. The CDR3 sequence is CSASWRARHGYTF. CDR3 sequence (DNA): TGCAGTGCTAGTTGGCGGGCCCGACATGGCTACACCTTC.

The V call is TRBV6-4, the J call TRBJ2-1; a weak D match, TRBD1 (6 bases). The CDR3 extends over 14 amino acids. Trimming removed 7 bases at V and 3 bases at J, with 13 bases between. Germline lookup yields CDR1 MRHNA and CDR2 SNTAGT. The CDR3 DNA sequence: TGTGCCAGCACCCTTTTGACAGGCTACAATGAGCAGTTCTTC. Protein product: CASTLLTGYNEQFF.